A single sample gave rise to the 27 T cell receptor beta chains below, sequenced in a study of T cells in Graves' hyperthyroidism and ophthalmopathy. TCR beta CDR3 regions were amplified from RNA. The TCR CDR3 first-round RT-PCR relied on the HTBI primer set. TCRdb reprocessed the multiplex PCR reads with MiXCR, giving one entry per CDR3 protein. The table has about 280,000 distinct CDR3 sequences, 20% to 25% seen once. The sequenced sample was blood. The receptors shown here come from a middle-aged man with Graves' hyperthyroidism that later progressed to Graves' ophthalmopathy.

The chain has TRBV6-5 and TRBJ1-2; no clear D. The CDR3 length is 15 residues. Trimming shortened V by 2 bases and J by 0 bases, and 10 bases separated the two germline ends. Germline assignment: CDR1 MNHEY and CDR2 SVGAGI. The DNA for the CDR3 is TGTGCCAGCAGTTACGGGTCCGGAGCTAACTATGGCTACACCTTC. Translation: CASSYGSGANYGYTF.

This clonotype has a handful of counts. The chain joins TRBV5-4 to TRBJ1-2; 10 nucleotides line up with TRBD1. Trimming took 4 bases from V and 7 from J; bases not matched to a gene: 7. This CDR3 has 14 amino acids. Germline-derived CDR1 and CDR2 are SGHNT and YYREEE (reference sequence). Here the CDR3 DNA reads TGTGCCAGCAGCCCCGGGACAGGGGACGGTGGCTACACCTTC. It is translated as CASSPGTGDGGYTF.

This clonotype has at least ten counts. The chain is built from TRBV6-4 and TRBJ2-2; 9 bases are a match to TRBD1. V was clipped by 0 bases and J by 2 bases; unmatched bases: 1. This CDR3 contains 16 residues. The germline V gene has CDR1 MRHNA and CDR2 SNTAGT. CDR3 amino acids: CASSDSGQGNTGELFF. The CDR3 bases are TGTGCCAGCAGTGACTCGGGACAGGGTAACACCGGGGAGCTGTTTTTT.

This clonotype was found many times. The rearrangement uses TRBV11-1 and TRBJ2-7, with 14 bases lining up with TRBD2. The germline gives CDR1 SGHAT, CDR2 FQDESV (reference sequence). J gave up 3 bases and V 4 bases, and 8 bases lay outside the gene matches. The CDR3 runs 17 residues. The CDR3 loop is CASSSTGLAGEDYEQYF. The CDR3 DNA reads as TGTGCCAGCAGCTCAACGGGACTAGCGGGAGAGGACTACGAGCAGTACTTC.

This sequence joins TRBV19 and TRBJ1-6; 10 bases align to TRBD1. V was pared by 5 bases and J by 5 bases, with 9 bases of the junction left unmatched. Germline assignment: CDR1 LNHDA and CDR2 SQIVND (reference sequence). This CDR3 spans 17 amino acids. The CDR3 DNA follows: TGTGCCAGTAGTCACCGGGACAGGGGTACTGATAATTCACCCCTCCACTTT. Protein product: CASSHRDRGTDNSPLHF.

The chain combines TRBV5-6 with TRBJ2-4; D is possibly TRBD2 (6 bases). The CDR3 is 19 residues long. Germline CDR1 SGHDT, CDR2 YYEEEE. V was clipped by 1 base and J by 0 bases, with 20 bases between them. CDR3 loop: CASSLCFGGLTLAKNIQYF. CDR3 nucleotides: TGTGCCAGCAGCTTGTGTTTCGGGGGACTCACACTAGCCAAAAACATTCAGTACTTC.

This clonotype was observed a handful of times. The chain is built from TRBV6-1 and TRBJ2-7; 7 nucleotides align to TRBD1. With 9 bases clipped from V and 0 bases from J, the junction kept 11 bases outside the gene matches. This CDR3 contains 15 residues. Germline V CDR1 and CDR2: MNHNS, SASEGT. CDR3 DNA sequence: TGTGCCAGTGCAAATGGCCGGGACAGCTCCTACGAGCAGTACTTC. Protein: CASANGRDSSYEQYF.

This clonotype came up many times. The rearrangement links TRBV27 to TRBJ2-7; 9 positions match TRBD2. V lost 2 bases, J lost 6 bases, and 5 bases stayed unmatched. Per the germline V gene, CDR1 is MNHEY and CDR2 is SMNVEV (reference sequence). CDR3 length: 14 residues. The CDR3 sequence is CASSLLAGPIEQYF. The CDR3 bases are TGTGCCAGCAGTTTACTAGCGGGACCCATCGAGCAGTACTTC.

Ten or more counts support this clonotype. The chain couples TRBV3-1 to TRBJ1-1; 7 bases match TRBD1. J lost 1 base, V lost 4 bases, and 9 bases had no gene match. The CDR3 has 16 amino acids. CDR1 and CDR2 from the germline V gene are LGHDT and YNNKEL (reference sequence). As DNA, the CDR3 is TGTGCCAGCAGCCCCCACAGGGGACAAGGGAACACTGAAGCTTTCTTT. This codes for CASSPHRGQGNTEAFF.

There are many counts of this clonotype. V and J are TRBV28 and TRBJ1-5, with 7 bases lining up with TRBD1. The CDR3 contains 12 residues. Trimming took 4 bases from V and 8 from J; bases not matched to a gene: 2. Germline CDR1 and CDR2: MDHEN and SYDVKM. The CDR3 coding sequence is TGTGCCAGCAGTTCCCAGGGGGAGCCCCAGCATTTT. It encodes CASSSQGEPQHF. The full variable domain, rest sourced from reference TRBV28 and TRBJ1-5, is DVKVTQSSRYLVKRTGEKVFLECVQDMDHENMFWYRQDPGLGLRLIYFSYDVKMKEKGDIPEGYSVSREKKERFSLILESASTNQTSMYLCASSSQGEPQHFGDGTRLSIL.

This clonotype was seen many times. The CDR3 region is CASGARVNTEAFF. In nucleotides, the CDR3 is TGTGCCAGCGGGGCGAGGGTGAACACTGAAGCTTTCTTT. This chain links TRBV7-3 with TRBJ1-1, with D perhaps TRBD1 (5 bases). This CDR3 comprises 13 residues. In germline, CDR1 is SGHTA, CDR2 FQGTGA. Trimming left V 8 bases short and J 0 bases short, with 10 bases between.

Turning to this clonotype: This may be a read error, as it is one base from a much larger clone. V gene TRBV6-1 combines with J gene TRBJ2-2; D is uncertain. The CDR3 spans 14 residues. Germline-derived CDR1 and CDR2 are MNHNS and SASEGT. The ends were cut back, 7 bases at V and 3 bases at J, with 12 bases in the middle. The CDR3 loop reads CASIPGRDTGELFF. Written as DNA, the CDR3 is TGTGCCAGCATCCCCGGACGGGACACCGGGGAGCTGTTTTTT.

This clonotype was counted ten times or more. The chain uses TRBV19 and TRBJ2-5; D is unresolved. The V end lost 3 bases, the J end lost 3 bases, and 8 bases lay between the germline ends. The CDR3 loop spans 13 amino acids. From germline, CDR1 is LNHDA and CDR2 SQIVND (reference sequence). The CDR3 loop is CASSIGLEETQYF. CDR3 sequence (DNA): TGTGCCAGTAGTATCGGTCTCGAAGAGACCCAGTACTTC.

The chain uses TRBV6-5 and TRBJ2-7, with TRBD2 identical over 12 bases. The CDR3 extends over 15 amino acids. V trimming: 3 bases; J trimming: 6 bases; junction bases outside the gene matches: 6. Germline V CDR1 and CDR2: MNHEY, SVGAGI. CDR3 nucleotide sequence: TGTGCCAGCAGTTATCCGACTAGCGGGAGTGTCGAGCAGTACTTC. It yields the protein CASSYPTSGSVEQYF.

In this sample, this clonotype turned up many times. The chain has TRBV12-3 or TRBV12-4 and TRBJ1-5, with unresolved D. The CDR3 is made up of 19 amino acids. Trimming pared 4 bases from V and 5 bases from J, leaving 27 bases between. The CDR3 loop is CASSSAHHRGLKVDQPQHF. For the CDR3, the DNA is TGTGCCAGCAGTTCCGCCCACCACCGAGGACTGAAAGTTGATCAGCCCCAGCATTTT.

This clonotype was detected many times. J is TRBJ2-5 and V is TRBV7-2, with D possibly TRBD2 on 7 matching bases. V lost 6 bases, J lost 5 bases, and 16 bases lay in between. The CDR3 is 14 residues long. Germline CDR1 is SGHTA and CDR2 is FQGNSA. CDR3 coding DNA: TGTGCCAGCAGGAACGGGGGGCAGGGGGAGACCCAGTACTTC. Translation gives CASRNGGQGETQYF.

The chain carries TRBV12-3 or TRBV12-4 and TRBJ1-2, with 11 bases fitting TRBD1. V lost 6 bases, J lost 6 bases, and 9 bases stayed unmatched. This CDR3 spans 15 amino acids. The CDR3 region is CASSPLGQGADGYTF. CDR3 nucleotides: TGTGCCAGCAGCCCCCTTGGACAGGGGGCTGATGGCTACACCTTC.

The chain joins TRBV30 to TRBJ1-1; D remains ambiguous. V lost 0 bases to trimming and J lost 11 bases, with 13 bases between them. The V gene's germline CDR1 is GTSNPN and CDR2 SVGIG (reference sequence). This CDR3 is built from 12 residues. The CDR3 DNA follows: TGTGCCTGGAGTGTGTGGGAATTCGACGCTTTCTTT. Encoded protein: CAWSVWEFDAFF.

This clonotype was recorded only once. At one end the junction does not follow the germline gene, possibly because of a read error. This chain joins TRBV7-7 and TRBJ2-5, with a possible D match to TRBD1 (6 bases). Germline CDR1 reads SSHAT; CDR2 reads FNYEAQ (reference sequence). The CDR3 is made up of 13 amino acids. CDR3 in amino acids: CASRPDSGETQYF. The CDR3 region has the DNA TGTGCTAGCAGACCGGACAGTGGAGAGACCCAGTACTTC.

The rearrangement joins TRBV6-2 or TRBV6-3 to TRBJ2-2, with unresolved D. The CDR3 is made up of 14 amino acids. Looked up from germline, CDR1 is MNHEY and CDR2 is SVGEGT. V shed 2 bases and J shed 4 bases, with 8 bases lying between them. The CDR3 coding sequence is TGTGCCAGCAGTTACACCTTGGGCACCGGGGAGCTGTTTTTT. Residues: CASSYTLGTGELFF.

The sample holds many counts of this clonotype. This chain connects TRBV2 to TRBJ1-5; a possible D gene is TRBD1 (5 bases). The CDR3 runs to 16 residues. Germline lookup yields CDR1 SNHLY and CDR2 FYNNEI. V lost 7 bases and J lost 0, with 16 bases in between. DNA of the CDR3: TGTGCCAGCACCGGTTCCGACAGCAGTAGCAATCAGCCCCAGCATTTT. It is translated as CASTGSDSSSNQPQHF.

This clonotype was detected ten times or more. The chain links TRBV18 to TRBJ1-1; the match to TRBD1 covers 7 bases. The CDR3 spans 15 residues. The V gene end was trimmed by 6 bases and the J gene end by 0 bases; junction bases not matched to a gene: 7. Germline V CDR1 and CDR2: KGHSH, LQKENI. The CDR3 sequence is CASSLQTGMNTEAFF. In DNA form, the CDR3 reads TGTGCCAGCTCGCTGCAGACAGGGATGAACACTGAAGCTTTCTTT.

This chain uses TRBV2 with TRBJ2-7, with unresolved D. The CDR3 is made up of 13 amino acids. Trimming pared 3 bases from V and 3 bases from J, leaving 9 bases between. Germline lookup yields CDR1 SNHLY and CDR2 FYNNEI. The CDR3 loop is CASSDLADYEQYF. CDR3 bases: TGTGCCAGCAGTGATTTGGCTGACTACGAGCAGTACTTC.

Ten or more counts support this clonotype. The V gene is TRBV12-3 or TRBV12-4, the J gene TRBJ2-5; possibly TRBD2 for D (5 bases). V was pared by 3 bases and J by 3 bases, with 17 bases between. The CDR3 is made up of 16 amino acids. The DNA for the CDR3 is TGTGCCAGCAGTTTCGGACTGCGGACGGCTGAAGAGACCCAGTACTTC. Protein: CASSFGLRTAEETQYF.

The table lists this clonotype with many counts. The CDR3 nucleotides are TGTGCCACCAGCAGAGATCGGGGGAGTCGGAACTATGGCTACACCTTC. It codes for CATSRDRGSRNYGYTF. The chain has TRBV15 and TRBJ1-2; tentative D call: TRBD1 (5 bases). This CDR3 has 16 amino acids. Germline V gene lookup returns CDR1 LNHNV and CDR2 YYDKDF (reference sequence). Trimming took off 0 bases at V and 2 bases at J, with 13 bases between the two ends.

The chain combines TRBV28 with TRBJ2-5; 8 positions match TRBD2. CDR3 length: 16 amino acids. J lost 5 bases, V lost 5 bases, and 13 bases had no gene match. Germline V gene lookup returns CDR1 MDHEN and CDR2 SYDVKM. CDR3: CASSLPRSGGLETQYF. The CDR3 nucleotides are TGTGCCAGCAGTCTCCCCCGGAGCGGGGGATTGGAGACCCAGTACTTC.

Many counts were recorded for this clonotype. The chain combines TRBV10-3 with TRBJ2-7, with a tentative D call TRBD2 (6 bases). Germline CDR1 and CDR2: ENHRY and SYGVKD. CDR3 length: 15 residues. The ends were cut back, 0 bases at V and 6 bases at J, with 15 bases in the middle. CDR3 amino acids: CAISESEGSRGEQYF. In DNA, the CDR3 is TGTGCCATCAGTGAGTCGGAGGGGTCGAGAGGCGAGCAGTACTTC.